The following is a TCR beta chain sequence with its context. The germline V and J ends were trimmed by 3 bases and 3 bases, with 12 bases remaining between them. This CDR3 has 14 amino acids. The germline CDR1 and CDR2 sequences are LNHNV and YYDKDF (reference sequence). Authors' analysis steps: Estimation of nucleated cell counts was performed using reference gene primer amplification. Sequenced by immunoSEQ multiplex PCR; TCRdb stores in-frame clones only, minus some. Clone size and the V and J calls come from that table; the DNA yielded D and trimming. Of some 58,000 clones listed, around 86% are singletons. The entry originates in a study of blood T cell repertoires in COVID-19. Study as a whole: Samples came from the United States, Italy and Spain, spanning acute and convalescent COVID-19. From T cells, B-cell-depleted T cells, or PBMCs came the material, which was cDNA or gDNA.

Sequenced sample: peripheral blood. This TCR derives from a man aged 45-60 years with active COVID-19. This chain joins TRBV15 and TRBJ2-7; D might be TRBD2 (6 bases). The CDR3 sequence is CATSRGGQGYEQYF. The CDR3 nucleotides read TGTGCCACCAGCAGGGGGGGTCAGGGCTACGAGCAGTACTTC.